These 20 T cell receptor beta chains were sequenced from one sample in a study of vaccination and CD4 T cells after COVID-19 (dated by TCRdb to between 2021 and 2022). The treatment or condition label, as the study defines it: roughly ten-day PBMC culture with coronavirus spike peptide pools or control peptides (ViraFEST assay). Their cognate antigens are unknown. Library creation used PCR. Sequencing relied on an Illumina iSeq 100. DNA from cultured CD4+ T cells was subjected to TCR sequencing with the Oncomine TCR Beta short-read assay at the Johns Hopkins FTIC core. TCRdb cleaned the public reads at Q25 with fastp, built clones with MiXCR and kept in-frame beta chains. Each CDR3 protein gets just one entry, which takes the most common genes and DNA from the rows behind it. The sample data list around 21,000 distinct CDR3 sequences, and roughly three fifths of these were observed just once. The leading ten clones occupy around 9% of the sample.

This material consisted of CD4+ T cells from blood, cultured in vitro, taken after SARS-CoV-2 vaccination. Receptors originate from a human donor who had recovered from COVID-19.

The rearrangement uses TRBV21-1 and TRBJ1-2; the DNA was not compared with TRBD1, the D call given in the table. TRBV21-1 is termed a pseudogene. CDR3 length equals 12 residues. This CDR3 is CASGQGRGGYTF. CDR3 nucleotide sequence: TGTGCCAGCGGCCAGGGGCGAGGCGGCTACACCTTC.

The chain joins TRBV20-1 to TRBJ2-5; the match to TRBD2 covers 7 bases. The germline V gene encodes CDR1 DFQATT and CDR2 SNEGSKA (reference sequence). V lost 1 base, J lost 4 bases, and 9 bases stayed unmatched. CDR3 size: 15 residues. CDR3 sequence: CSARVAAGFLETQYF. CDR3 DNA: TGCAGTGCTAGAGTGGCAGCGGGATTTTTAGAGACCCAGTACTTC.

CDR3 loop: CASSYQGGGEKLFF. CDR3 bases: TGTGCCAGCAGTTATCAAGGAGGGGGTGAAAAACTGTTTTTT. This chain joins TRBV6-5 and TRBJ1-4, with D perhaps matching TRBD1 (6 bases). CDR1 is MNHEY, CDR2 SVGAGI, per germline. This CDR3 has 14 residues. Trimming shortened V by 3 bases and J by 7 bases, and 12 bases separated the two germline ends.

The rearrangement joins TRBV20-1 to TRBJ2-7; D is possibly TRBD1 (6 bases). From germline, CDR1 is DFQATT and CDR2 SNEGSKA (reference sequence). The V end was cut by 1 base, the J end by 7 bases, with 17 bases between. The CDR3 is 14 amino acids. CDR3 coding DNA: TGCAGTGCTAGAGGCAGTACAGGGATAGGAGAGCAGTACTTC. This codes for CSARGSTGIGEQYF.

The chain uses TRBV30 and TRBJ1-1; D not certain. The CDR3 is made up of 13 amino acids. Germline-derived CDR1 and CDR2 are GTSNPN and SVGIG (reference sequence). Deletions cut 0 bases from V and 5 bases from J, with 10 bases between. Written as DNA, the CDR3 is TGTGCCTGGAGTGTAGTCCCGGAGACTGAAGCTTTCTTT. It translates to CAWSVVPETEAFF.

V usage is TRBV6-5 and J usage is TRBJ2-2, with TRBD2 identical over 7 bases. The CDR3 runs to 16 residues. J lost 6 bases, V lost 4 bases, and 11 bases had no gene match. CDR1 and CDR2 (germline): MNHEY, SVGAGI. For the CDR3, the DNA is TGTGCCAGCAGTTCCCCCAGCGGGACTGGCGCCGGGGAGCTGTTTTTT. It is translated as CASSSPSGTGAGELFF.

This chain links TRBV12-3 or TRBV12-4 with TRBJ2-3; 7 positions match TRBD1. The CDR3 sequence is 15 residues long. J lost 2 bases, V lost 1 base, and 3 bases had no gene match. DNA for the CDR3: TGTGCCAGCAGTTTAGGGCAGGGGGTCACAGATACGCAGTATTTT. Translating it yields CASSLGQGVTDTQYF.

The rearrangement joins TRBV3-1 to TRBJ2-3; unclear D gene. CDR1 and CDR2 from the germline V gene are LGHDT and YNNKEL (reference sequence). CDR3 length equals 13 residues. Trimming took 4 bases from V and 3 from J, leaving 8 bases between them. The DNA of the CDR3 is TGTGCCAGCAGCCGCGAACCTACAGATACGCAGTATTTT. As protein: CASSREPTDTQYF.

The chain combines TRBV27 with TRBJ1-5; 7 bases map to TRBD1. The CDR3 covers 20 residues. CDR1 and CDR2 from the germline V gene are MNHEY and SMNVEV (reference sequence). V lost 6 bases to trimming and J lost 1 base; unmatched junction nucleotides: 21. In DNA, the CDR3 is TGTGCCAGCAGCTTGAAGACCGGGACAGTCTATCCGGAAAGCAATCAGCCCCAGCATTTT. It yields the protein CASSLKTGTVYPESNQPQHF.

Regarding this clonotype: One junction end disagrees with the germline gene, perhaps due to a read error. The V call is TRBV7-2, the J call TRBJ2-5, with D perhaps TRBD1 (6 bases). The CDR3 is 15 amino acids. Looked up from germline, CDR1 is SGHTA and CDR2 is FQGNSA. In DNA, the CDR3 is TGTGCCAGCAGCTTAGTAGGGCAGGGGTTAGAGGCCCAGTACTTC. Amino acids: CASSLVGQGLEAQYF.

This clonotype has just a few counts. V is TRBV20-1 and J is TRBJ1-2; TRBD1 agrees at 7 bases. The CDR3 sequence is 13 residues long. Germline CDR1 reads DFQATT; CDR2 reads SNEGSKA (reference sequence). V gave up 3 bases and J gave up 5 bases; unmatched junction bases: 6. CDR3 sequence (DNA): TGCAGTGCTAGCACAGGGGTGGGGTATGGCTACACCTTC. As protein: CSASTGVGYGYTF.

The CDR3 region is CSAKRTSGRAHGEQFF. The DNA of the CDR3 is TGCAGTGCTAAAAGGACTAGCGGGAGGGCCCACGGTGAGCAGTTCTTC. The rearrangement links TRBV20-1 to TRBJ2-1, with 15 nucleotides matching TRBD2. This CDR3 comprises 16 residues. V dropped 4 bases and J dropped 9; count of bases not matched to a gene: 10. CDR1 is DFQATT, CDR2 SNEGSKA, per germline (reference sequence).

The chain is built from TRBV5-4 and TRBJ1-1, with TRBD1 identical over 8 bases. The J segment lost 4 bases and the V segment lost 5 bases, leaving 7 bases of the junction unmatched. CDR1 and CDR2 from the germline V gene are SGHNT and YYREEE (reference sequence). There are 14 residues in the CDR3. In DNA form, the CDR3 reads TGTGCCAGCAGTTCGGACAGGGCGGGCACTGAAGCTTTCTTT. Amino acid sequence: CASSSDRAGTEAFF.

This rearrangement joins TRBV28 to TRBJ1-5, with 7 bases identical to TRBD1. The CDR3 covers 16 residues. J lost 2 bases, V lost 7 bases, and 11 bases had no gene match. Germline CDR1 MDHEN, CDR2 SYDVKM. The CDR3 sequence is CASNPTGRKGNQPQHF. The CDR3 DNA reads as TGTGCCAGCAACCCGACAGGGAGGAAGGGCAATCAGCCCCAGCATTTT. Looking up the rest from reference TRBV28 and TRBJ1-5 gives the full variable domain: DVKVTQSSRYLVKRTGEKVFLECVQDMDHENMFWYRQDPGLGLRLIYFSYDVKMKEKGDIPEGYSVSREKKERFSLILESASTNQTSMYLCASNPTGRKGNQPQHFGDGTRLSIL.

This clonotype has only a few counts. The J gene is TRBJ1-1, the V gene TRBV20-1; weak D call: TRBD1 (5 bases). V was shortened by 6 bases and J by 1 base, with 9 bases between the two germline ends. The CDR3 has 12 residues. Germline CDR1 is DFQATT and CDR2 is SNEGSKA (reference sequence). The CDR3 protein is CSAIGGNTEAFF. The CDR3 DNA is TGCAGTGCAATCGGGGGGAACACTGAAGCTTTCTTT.

The chain has TRBV2 and TRBJ2-5, with D unclear. Trimming removed 6 bases at V and 0 bases at J, with 2 bases between. Per germline, CDR1 SNHLY and CDR2 FYNNEI. CDR3 length: 11 residues. The CDR3 here is CASRDQETQYF. CDR3 nucleotide sequence: TGTGCCAGCAGGGACCAAGAGACCCAGTACTTC.

The chain is built from TRBV27 and TRBJ2-1; 16 nucleotides line up with TRBD2. The germline V gene has CDR1 MNHEY and CDR2 SMNVEV (reference sequence). There are 15 residues in the CDR3. V was clipped by 6 bases and J by 9 bases; unmatched bases: 5. CDR3 bases: TGTGCCAGCAGAGTGGGACTAGCGGGGGGGCCTGAGCAGTTCTTC. As protein: CASRVGLAGGPEQFF.

The V and J genes are TRBV20-1 and TRBJ2-6; D remains ambiguous. Per germline, CDR1 DFQATT and CDR2 SNEGSKA (reference sequence). The ends were cut back, 6 bases at V and 0 bases at J, with 15 bases in the middle. The CDR3 runs to 16 residues. The CDR3 reads CSANTKAFSGANVLTF. CDR3 coding DNA: TGCAGTGCAAACACGAAGGCGTTCTCTGGGGCCAACGTCCTGACTTTC.

The V call is TRBV20-1, the J call TRBJ1-2; no definite D call. V lost 3 bases to trimming and J lost 3 bases, with 11 bases between them. The CDR3 spans 13 residues. Germline CDR1 is DFQATT and CDR2 is SNEGSKA (reference sequence). The CDR3 DNA sequence: TGCAGTGCTAGTTCCCGATTCCACTATGGCTACACCTTC. Translated, it gives CSASSRFHYGYTF.

In the case of this clonotype: One end of the junction varies from germline; a read error may be responsible. The chain combines TRBV6-1 with TRBJ2-5; D unresolved. This CDR3 has 15 amino acids. CDR1 is MNHNS and CDR2 is SASEGT in the germline V gene. The CDR3 here is CAISEVKGSGETQYF. CDR3 sequence (DNA): TGTGCCATCAGTGAGGTCAAAGGGTCGGGCGAGACCCAGTACTTC.